The 29 T cell receptor beta chains listed next were all sequenced from one sample in a study of cytomegalovirus exposure and HLA in healthy donors. TCRdb's copy holds only in-frame clones and misses some; the assay was immunoSEQ multiplex PCR. The sample has 60,000 or so clones, 90% seen once; the top ten hold 1% to 1.2%. Sequencing was carried out using PBMCs. All receptors come from a young man in good health and CMV-seronegative.

The V gene is TRBV10-3, the J gene TRBJ2-2; 7 nucleotides agree with TRBD2. After removal of 0 bases from V and 1 base from J, the junction contained 2 bases not matched to a gene. The CDR3 contains 16 residues. Germline CDR1 reads ENHRY; CDR2 reads SYGVKD. This CDR3 reads CAISESGEGNTGELFF. The CDR3 DNA reads as TGTGCCATCAGTGAGTCAGGGGAGGGGAACACCGGGGAGCTGTTTTTT.

The CDR3 DNA reads TGTGCCAGCAGCTTAGATGTGGGACTAGCGGGAGGGCCCGGAGAGACCCAGTACTTC. This encodes CASSLDVGLAGGPGETQYF. The chain is built from TRBV11-3 and TRBJ2-5; TRBD2 aligns across 16 bases. The V gene end was trimmed by 0 bases and the J gene end by 4 bases; junction bases not matched to a gene: 8. Germline V CDR1 and CDR2: SGHNT, YENEEA. The CDR3 covers 19 residues.

The chain couples TRBV30 to TRBJ2-2; TRBD1 aligns across 11 bases. Germline V gene sequence: CDR1 GTSNPN, CDR2 SVGIG (reference sequence). This CDR3 spans 15 amino acids. The V and J ends lost 0 bases and 8 bases, in that order; junction bases with no gene match: 5. CDR3: CAWSVPGQGAGELFF. The CDR3 nucleotides are TGTGCCTGGAGTGTCCCTGGACAGGGGGCAGGGGAGCTGTTTTTT.

This chain joins TRBV6-6 and TRBJ1-4; D unresolved. This CDR3 is built from 15 residues. CDR1 is MNHNY and CDR2 is SVGAGI in the germline V gene (reference sequence). V shed 3 bases and J shed 4 bases, with 12 bases lying between them. In DNA, the CDR3 is TGTGCCAGCAGTTATGGACTCCAACTTAATGAAAAACTGTTTTTT. Encoded protein: CASSYGLQLNEKLFF.

The chain employs TRBV11-1 and TRBJ2-7; 9 nucleotides match TRBD1. Germline assignment: CDR1 SGHAT and CDR2 FQDESV (reference sequence). This CDR3 is built from 13 residues. V gave up 7 bases and J gave up 5 bases; unmatched junction bases: 6. The CDR3 nucleotides read TGTGCCAGCAACGGACAGGGGAGCGACGAGCAGTACTTC. It codes for CASNGQGSDEQYF.

The chain couples TRBV6-5 to TRBJ2-1; 9 bases match TRBD2. Germline trimming cut 2 bases from V and 8 bases from J; bases unmatched to any gene: 7. The CDR3 loop spans 15 amino acids. The germline gives CDR1 MNHEY, CDR2 SVGAGI. The CDR3 region is CASSYVGSGSYEQFF. As DNA, the CDR3 is TGTGCCAGCAGTTACGTCGGTAGCGGGAGTTATGAGCAGTTCTTC.

CDR3 amino acids: CASKRGGTGELFF. CDR3 bases: TGTGCCAGTAAGAGGGGAGGCACCGGGGAGCTGTTTTTT. This sequence joins TRBV2 and TRBJ2-2; D may be TRBD2 (6 bases). The CDR3 runs 13 residues. Germline CDR1 reads SNHLY; CDR2 reads FYNNEI. The V end lost 9 bases, the J end lost 4 bases, and 12 bases lay between the germline ends.

The CDR3 loop reads CASRGQSTDTQYF. The CDR3 coding sequence is TGTGCCAGTAGGGGACAGAGCACAGATACGCAGTATTTT. V gene TRBV19 combines with J gene TRBJ2-3; 7 nucleotides line up with TRBD1. The J segment lost 0 bases and the V segment lost 6 bases, leaving 0 bases of the junction unmatched. Germline CDR1 is LNHDA and CDR2 is SQIVND (reference sequence). The CDR3 runs 13 residues.

The genes are TRBV5-6 and TRBJ2-1; 7 bases are shared with TRBD1. Trimming removed 3 bases from V and 2 bases from J; junction bases left unmatched: 5. Germline values: CDR1 SGHDT, CDR2 YYEEEE. This CDR3 region has 15 residues. The CDR3 DNA reads TGTGCCAGCAGCTCGGGACAGCTTACCTACAATGAGCAGTTCTTC. Encoded protein: CASSSGQLTYNEQFF. The full variable domain, rest sourced from reference TRBV5-6 and TRBJ2-1, is DAGVTQSPTHLIKTRGQQVTLRCSPKSGHDTVSWYQQALGQGPQFIFQYYEEEERQRGNFPDRFSGHQFPNYSSELNVNALLLGDSALYLCASSSGQLTYNEQFFGPGTRLTVL.

The V call is TRBV28, the J call TRBJ2-7, with D perhaps matching TRBD1 (8 bases). Looked up from germline, CDR1 is MDHEN and CDR2 is SYDVKM. Trimming left V 3 bases short and J 2 bases short, with 23 bases between. CDR3 size: 18 residues. The CDR3 DNA sequence: TGTGCCAGCAGTTTGAGTCTTGGGGAGGGGGACAGGACCTACGAGCAGTACTTC. Amino acid sequence: CASSLSLGEGDRTYEQYF. The full variable domain, with the rest looked up from reference TRBV28 and TRBJ2-7, is DVKVTQSSRYLVKRTGEKVFLECVQDMDHENMFWYRQDPGLGLRLIYFSYDVKMKEKGDIPEGYSVSREKKERFSLILESASTNQTSMYLCASSLSLGEGDRTYEQYFGPGTRLTVT.

CDR3 region: CASSSPGQGPSYEQYF. The CDR3 DNA follows: TGTGCCAGCAGTTCGCCGGGACAGGGTCCCTCGTACGAGCAGTACTTC. The chain has TRBV28 and TRBJ2-7, with TRBD1 identical over 9 bases. This CDR3 contains 16 residues. With V trimmed by 4 bases and J by 4 bases, 11 bases remained unmatched. The germline V gene encodes CDR1 MDHEN and CDR2 SYDVKM.

This clone was picked up a small number of times. The chain links TRBV11-2 to TRBJ2-7, with a tentative D call TRBD1 (5 bases). The germline V and J ends were trimmed by 2 bases and 6 bases, with 11 bases remaining between them. Germline V gene data show CDR1 as SGHAT and CDR2 as FQNNGV. The CDR3 runs 13 residues. CDR3 nucleotides: TGTGCCAGCAGCTTAAACCAGGGTTTCGAGCAGTACTTC. It translates to CASSLNQGFEQYF.

The chain carries TRBV5-1 and TRBJ2-3; 7 bases are a match to TRBD2. V dropped 6 bases and J dropped 0; count of bases not matched to a gene: 10. CDR1 is SGHRS, CDR2 YFSETQ, per germline. CDR3 size: 16 residues. CDR3 DNA: TGCGCCAGCAAGCGGGGATACGGGACTAGCACAGATACGCAGTATTTT. Protein sequence: CASKRGYGTSTDTQYF.

The V and J genes are TRBV11-3 and TRBJ1-2; D gene unclear. CDR3 length equals 14 residues. Germline-derived CDR1 and CDR2 are SGHNT and YENEEA. V gave up 4 bases and J gave up 4 bases, with 13 bases separating them. In nucleotides, the CDR3 is TGTGCCAGCAGCTGGGCGGGGATAGGCTATGGCTACACCTTC. As protein: CASSWAGIGYGYTF.

This chain uses TRBV18 with TRBJ2-7; tentatively, D is TRBD2 (6 bases). This CDR3 comprises 15 residues. The V gene lost 2 bases and the J gene lost 1 base, with 12 bases spanning the gap. Germline V gene sequence: CDR1 KGHSH, CDR2 LQKENI. CDR3 sequence: CASSPRRGVSYEQYF. CDR3 in DNA: TGTGCCAGCTCACCAAGGCGGGGTGTTTCCTACGAGCAGTACTTC.

V usage is TRBV19 and J usage is TRBJ2-3; the match to TRBD2 covers 13 bases. Looked up from germline, CDR1 is LNHDA and CDR2 is SQIVND (reference sequence). V lost 5 bases, J lost 5 bases, and 1 base stayed unmatched. The CDR3 totals 14 residues. CDR3 sequence (DNA): TGTGCCAGTAGTCGACTAGCGGGAGGAGATACGCAGTATTTT. This codes for CASSRLAGGDTQYF.

The J gene is TRBJ2-2, the V gene TRBV7-9; 11 bases match TRBD2. CDR3 length: 16 residues. Germline CDR1 SEHNR, CDR2 FQNEAQ (reference sequence). J gave up 3 bases and V 4 bases, and 4 bases lay outside the gene matches. The CDR3, as DNA: TGTGCCAGCAGCTCCGGACTAGCGGGTTACACCGGGGAGCTGTTTTTT. Amino acid sequence: CASSSGLAGYTGELFF.

The V and J genes are TRBV7-9 and TRBJ2-7, with D tentatively TRBD1 (5 bases). The germline V gene has CDR1 SEHNR and CDR2 FQNEAQ (reference sequence). The V gene lost 5 bases and the J gene lost 6 bases, with 14 bases spanning the gap. This CDR3 is built from 13 residues. The CDR3 spells CASSQTQGAEQYF. The CDR3, as DNA: TGTGCCAGCAGCCAAACTCAGGGTGCCGAGCAGTACTTC.

The chain employs TRBV7-9 and TRBJ2-7; TRBD1 matches at 9 bases. With 1 base clipped from V and 6 bases from J, the junction kept 7 bases outside the gene matches. The CDR3 contains 15 residues. The V gene's germline CDR1 is SEHNR and CDR2 FQNEAQ (reference sequence). The CDR3: CASSLVPGQGGEQYF. Here the CDR3 DNA reads TGTGCCAGCAGCTTAGTCCCGGGACAGGGTGGCGAGCAGTACTTC.

The chain has TRBV19 and TRBJ1-5; 9 positions agree with TRBD1. Trimming cost V 4 bases and J 11 bases; bases outside gene matches: 21. Germline assignment: CDR1 LNHDA and CDR2 SQIVND (reference sequence). This CDR3 contains 18 residues. The CDR3 sequence is CASSTPPGQGKGIRAQHF. The CDR3 nucleotides are TGTGCCAGTAGTACACCGCCGGGACAGGGAAAAGGGATCAGGGCCCAGCATTTT.

This sequence joins TRBV6-5 and TRBJ1-3, with TRBD1 matching 7 bases. Germline values: CDR1 MNHEY, CDR2 SVGAGI. This CDR3 region has 15 residues. V lost 5 bases and J lost 1; bases outside the gene matches: 5. CDR3 region: CASSRAGGSGNTIYF. CDR3 nucleotide sequence: TGTGCCAGCAGTCGCGCAGGGGGATCTGGAAACACCATATATTTT.

The chain employs TRBV5-1 and TRBJ2-1; D is unresolved. Per germline, CDR1 SGHRS and CDR2 YFSETQ. This CDR3 has 14 amino acids. V lost 4 bases, J lost 6 bases, and 14 bases lay in between. The CDR3 region is CASSIPKSGNEQFF. CDR3 DNA sequence: TGCGCCAGCAGCATTCCTAAGTCCGGCAATGAGCAGTTCTTC.

The chain employs TRBV7-3 and TRBJ2-1, with a tentative D call TRBD2 (6 bases). The germline gives CDR1 SGHTA, CDR2 FQGTGA. V was clipped by 0 bases and J by 3 bases, with 9 bases between them. This CDR3 is built from 15 residues. The CDR3: CASSLTAGYYNEQFF. CDR3 nucleotides: TGTGCCAGCAGCTTAACGGCGGGATACTACAATGAGCAGTTCTTC.

This clone was seen only a few times. The chain carries TRBV7-2 and TRBJ2-1; 8 bases line up with TRBD2. CDR3 length: 16 residues. Germline-derived CDR1 and CDR2 are SGHTA and FQGNSA. V shed 5 bases and J 6 bases; nucleotides not matched to a gene: 12. The CDR3 DNA is TGTGCCAGCAGCCAACCGGGACTAGTTTCAGGCAATGAGCAGTTCTTC. It is translated as CASSQPGLVSGNEQFF.

This chain uses TRBV6-1 with TRBJ2-7; no definite D call. The germline V gene has CDR1 MNHNS and CDR2 SASEGT. V lost 1 base and J lost 4, with 8 bases in between. The CDR3 has 13 residues. The CDR3 loop reads CASSEGDRYEQYF. Here the CDR3 DNA reads TGTGCCAGCAGTGAAGGCGATAGATACGAGCAGTACTTC.

This CDR3 is CASSLPGTLANYGYTF. The CDR3 nucleotides are TGTGCCAGCAGCTTACCCGGGACACTAGCTAACTATGGCTACACCTTC. V gene TRBV5-6 combines with J gene TRBJ1-2; possibly TRBD1 for D (6 bases). Germline loops: CDR1 SGHDT, CDR2 YYEEEE. The CDR3 sequence is 16 residues long. The V and J ends lost 2 bases and 0 bases respectively, with 14 bases between them.

The rearrangement uses TRBV25-1 and TRBJ1-3; 9 bases fit TRBD1. The CDR3 has 13 amino acids. Unmatched junction bases numbered 2, after V lost 9 bases and J lost 2 bases. Germline CDR1 and CDR2: MGHDK and SYGVNS. The CDR3 reads CASRQGAGNTIYF. Here the CDR3 DNA reads TGTGCCAGTAGACAGGGGGCTGGAAACACCATATATTTT.

The chain combines TRBV9 with TRBJ2-3, with 7 bases fitting TRBD1. The V segment lost 3 bases and the J segment 3 bases; nucleotides outside the gene matches: 4. Germline V gives CDR1 SGDLS, CDR2 YYNGEE. This CDR3 spans 14 amino acids. CDR3 in DNA: TGTGCCAGCAGCGGGACAGGCCATACAGATACGCAGTATTTT. Translating it yields CASSGTGHTDTQYF.

V and J are TRBV27 and TRBJ2-7; tentative D call: TRBD2 (6 bases). Germline V CDR1 and CDR2: MNHEY, SMNVEV (reference sequence). V was clipped by 1 base and J by 3 bases, with 7 bases between them. The CDR3 is 13 amino acids. The CDR3: CASSLWGDYEQYF. CDR3 nucleotides: TGTGCCAGCAGTTTATGGGGGGACTACGAGCAGTACTTC.